The 14 T cell receptor beta chains in this list originate from one sample, sequenced in a study of blood T cells in healthy people across ages. A second about 6 to 12 cycle PCR used barcoded and J-beta primers. Using its own MiXCR run on the 5' RACE reads, TCRdb lists one record per CDR3 protein. Here the sample spans about 1,400,000 distinct CDR3 sequences, roughly 59% being singletons. Sequencing was carried out using blood. Receptor source: a young man in good health.

The V gene is TRBV27, the J gene TRBJ2-6; the D gene could be TRBD1 or TRBD2 (5 bases each). The CDR3 is made up of 18 amino acids. Germline-derived CDR1 and CDR2 are MNHEY and SMNVEV (reference sequence). The germline V and J ends were trimmed by 6 bases and 0 bases, with 18 bases remaining between them. CDR3 bases: TGTGCCAGCAGGACAGTTAATGTAGAGGGCTCTGGGGCCAACGTCCTGACTTTC. Encoded protein: CASRTVNVEGSGANVLTF. Full variable domain (remainder filled in from reference TRBV27 and TRBJ2-6): EAQVTQNPRYLITVTGKKLTVTCSQNMNHEYMSWYRQDPGLGLRQIYYSMNVEVTDKGDVPEGYKVSRKEKRNFPLILESPSPNQTSLYFCASRTVNVEGSGANVLTFGAGSRLTVL.

This clonotype showed up just a few times. The chain carries TRBV3-1 and TRBJ2-5, with 7 positions matching TRBD2. Germline V gene lookup returns CDR1 LGHDT and CDR2 YNNKEL (reference sequence). This CDR3 region has 16 residues. Unmatched junction bases numbered 13, after V lost 1 base and J lost 8 bases. CDR3 in DNA: TGTGCCAGCAGCCAAGTCTCGGGGGGACGTCAGAAAACCCAGTACTTC. Translation gives CASSQVSGGRQKTQYF.

The chain recombines TRBV7-9 with TRBJ1-2; D gene uncertain. In germline, CDR1 is SEHNR, CDR2 FQNEAQ (reference sequence). Trimming took off 7 bases at V and 2 bases at J, with 14 bases between the two ends. CDR3 length: 14 amino acids. DNA for the CDR3: TGTGCCAGCACCCCGGCCCGTCGGAACTATGGCTACACCTTC. Its translation is CASTPARRNYGYTF.

This clonotype has only one observation. This chain connects TRBV5-1 to TRBJ2-1, with TRBD2 identical over 8 bases. Germline V gives CDR1 SGHRS, CDR2 YFSETQ. The CDR3 runs to 14 residues. Trimming removed 0 bases from V and 8 bases from J; junction bases left unmatched: 4. The CDR3 sequence: CASSLGGLGDEQFF. The CDR3 region has the DNA TGCGCCAGCAGCTTGGGGGGACTAGGAGATGAGCAGTTCTTC.

CDR3 region: CATSGSSQPQHF. The CDR3 region has the DNA TGTGCCACCAGTGGAAGTTCGCAGCCCCAGCATTTT. The V and J genes are TRBV24-1 and TRBJ1-5; D not resolved. The V gene's germline CDR1 is KGHDR and CDR2 SFDVKD. The V and J ends lost 5 bases and 7 bases respectively, with 8 bases between them. The length of the CDR3 is 12 residues.

J is TRBJ1-4 and V is TRBV7-9; unclear D gene. The CDR3 is 15 residues long. Per the germline V gene, CDR1 is SEHNR and CDR2 is FQNEAQ (reference sequence). V was clipped by 3 bases and J by 5 bases, with 13 bases between them. The CDR3 here is CASSLRPGNNEKLFF. CDR3 sequence (DNA): TGTGCCAGCAGCTTGCGGCCGGGTAACAATGAAAAACTGTTTTTT.

The chain's CDR3 is CASSSGVDNTEAFF. CDR3 nucleotides: TGTGCCAGCAGCTCCGGGGTGGATAACACTGAAGCTTTCTTT. V gene TRBV6-6 combines with J gene TRBJ1-1, with D hard to call. The CDR3 consists of 14 residues. Germline assignment: CDR1 MNHNY and CDR2 SVGAGI (reference sequence). V was clipped by 6 bases and J by 2 bases, with 13 bases between them.

The chain joins TRBV29-1 to TRBJ1-1; D remains unclear. V gave up 7 bases and J gave up 5 bases, with 17 bases separating them. CDR3 size: 13 residues. Germline loops: CDR1 SQVTM, CDR2 ANQGSEA. The CDR3 coding sequence is TGCAGCGCTTATCGAACCGGAGAAACTGAAGCTTTCTTT. As protein: CSAYRTGETEAFF.

There are a few counts of this clonotype. The V gene is TRBV10-3, the J gene TRBJ2-7; a possible D gene is TRBD1 (7 bases). Germline V lookup: CDR1 ENHRY, CDR2 SYGVKD. V was trimmed by 2 bases and J by 4 bases, leaving 12 bases between them. The CDR3 consists of 14 residues. The CDR3 bases are TGTGCCATCAGTGAGGGCAGGGGGAGGTACGAGCAGTACTTC. Protein sequence: CAISEGRGRYEQYF.

V is TRBV15 and J is TRBJ2-5; a possible D gene is TRBD1 (6 bases). Trimming took off 0 bases at V and 9 bases at J, with 17 bases between the two ends. Looked up from germline, CDR1 is LNHNV and CDR2 is YYDKDF (reference sequence). The CDR3 totals 15 residues. The CDR3 DNA is TGTGCCACCAGCAGAGATAAGGGACAAATTTCCCCCCAGTACTTC. As protein: CATSRDKGQISPQYF.

The genes are TRBV28 and TRBJ1-2; no clear D. V lost 5 bases and J lost 0, with 16 bases in between. This CDR3 spans 16 amino acids. Germline CDR1 reads MDHEN; CDR2 reads SYDVKM. The CDR3 region is CASSPSLQTANYGYTF. In DNA form, the CDR3 reads TGTGCCAGCAGTCCCTCCCTACAGACTGCTAACTATGGCTACACCTTC.

V gene TRBV20-1 combines with J gene TRBJ2-7, with 8 bases that match TRBD2. Per the germline V gene, CDR1 is DFQATT and CDR2 is SNEGSKA (reference sequence). J lost 7 bases, V lost 1 base, and 12 bases had no gene match. There are 15 residues in the CDR3. The CDR3 is CSARGVLAGMYEQYF. In DNA, the CDR3 is TGCAGTGCTAGAGGAGTATTAGCGGGAATGTATGAGCAGTACTTC.

This rearrangement joins TRBV6-2 or TRBV6-3 to TRBJ2-7, with 8 bases identical to TRBD1. Germline values: CDR1 MNHEY, CDR2 SVGEGT. The CDR3 has 13 residues. After removal of 7 bases from V and 6 bases from J, the junction contained 8 bases not matched to a gene. The CDR3: CASNPDRAREQYF. DNA of the CDR3: TGTGCCAGCAATCCGGACAGGGCCCGCGAGCAGTACTTC.

The rearrangement joins TRBV3-1 to TRBJ1-2; 7 bases are shared with TRBD1. The CDR3 extends over 15 amino acids. From germline, CDR1 is LGHDT and CDR2 YNNKEL (reference sequence). With V trimmed by 4 bases and J by 8 bases, 13 bases remained unmatched. The CDR3: CASSPHTGTELGYTF. The CDR3 nucleotides are TGTGCCAGCAGCCCCCATACCGGGACAGAACTAGGCTACACCTTC.